This T cell receptor beta chain was observed in a study of cytomegalovirus exposure and HLA in healthy donors. Study-level findings and limits: Cytomegalovirus-associated TCR beta chains were listed, numbering roughly 150. High sensitivity and specificity were reportedly achieved when the classifier diagnosed cytomegalovirus status. In vitro checks showed that a few CMV-associated chains really do target CMV antigens.

Libraries were prepared by immunoSEQ multiplex PCR; TCRdb keeps only in-frame clonotypes and omits some of them. Among 110,000 or so clones listed, roughly 90% were seen once. A remark on this clone: Its cognate antigen is unknown.

Trimming took off 0 bases at V and 1 base at J, with 7 bases between the two ends. The length of the CDR3 is 16 residues. Germline CDR1 and CDR2: SGHAT and FQNNGV. The TCR comes from a woman younger than 30 in good health and CMV-seronegative. This chain uses TRBV11-2 with TRBJ1-6, with D possibly being TRBD1 (6 bases). The sample taken for sequencing was PBMCs. CDR3 DNA: TGTGCCAGCAGCTTAGAGGGGGCTTCCTATAATTCACCCCTCCACTTT. It specifies CASSLEGASYNSPLHF.